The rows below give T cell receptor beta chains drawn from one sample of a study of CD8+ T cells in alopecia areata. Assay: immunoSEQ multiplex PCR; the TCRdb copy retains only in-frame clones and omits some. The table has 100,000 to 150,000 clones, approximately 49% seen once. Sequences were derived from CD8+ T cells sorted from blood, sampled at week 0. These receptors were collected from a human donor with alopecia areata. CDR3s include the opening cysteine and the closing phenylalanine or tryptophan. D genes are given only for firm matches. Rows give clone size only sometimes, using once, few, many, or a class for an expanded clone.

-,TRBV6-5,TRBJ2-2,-,TGTGCCAGCACCCCCGCAGTGCGCACCGGGGAGCTGTTTTTT,CASTPAVRTGELFF
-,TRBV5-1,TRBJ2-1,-,TGCGCCAGCAGCTTGTATGCGGGGCTAGGGGACAATGAGCAGTTCTTC,CASSLYAGLGDNEQFF
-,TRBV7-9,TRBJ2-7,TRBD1,TGTGCCAGCAGCTTAGCCGGGACAGGGCGGCACGAGCAGTACTTC,CASSLAGTGRHEQYF
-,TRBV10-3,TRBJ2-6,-,TGTGCCACCCATGGGGAGCTGGGGGTCCTGACTTTC,CATHGELGVLTF
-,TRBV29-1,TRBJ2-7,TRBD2,TGCAGCGTTACTGGCGGGGGCTCCTACGAGCAGTACTTC,CSVTGGGSYEQYF
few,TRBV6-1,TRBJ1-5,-,TGTGCCAGCAGAATGGGGGACAATCAGCCCCAGCATTTT,CASRMGDNQPQHF
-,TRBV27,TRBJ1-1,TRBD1,TGTGCCAGCACCGGACAGGGGTTAACTGAAGCTTTCTTT,CASTGQGLTEAFF
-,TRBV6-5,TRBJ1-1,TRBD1,TGTGCCAGCAGTTACGGGGAGGGGGCAGGAGCTTTCTTT,CASSYGEGAGAFF
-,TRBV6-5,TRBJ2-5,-,TGTGCCACCACATTAGGGGAGACCCAGTACTTC,CATTLGETQYF
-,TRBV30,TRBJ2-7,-,TGTGCCTGGAGTGTCGGGGGGCTGCCTGGCTACGAGCAGTACTTC,CAWSVGGLPGYEQYF
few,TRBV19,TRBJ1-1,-,TGTGCCAGTAGTATAAGGGGTCCCACTGAAGCTTTCTTT,CASSIRGPTEAFF
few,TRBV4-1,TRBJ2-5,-,TGCGCCAGCAGCCAAGTAGGGGGGCTCTGGGAGACCCAGTACTTC,CASSQVGGLWETQYF